This T cell receptor (beta chain) was sequenced during a study of T cell responses to AZD1222 COVID-19 vaccine. Overall study results and limits: White British donors predominated, females outnumbered males, and clonal diversity was possibly underestimated. Receipt of two AZD1222 doses was followed by a rise in Spike-specific TCR breadth and depth.

This clone came up a few times. Its target is not known. Profiled with immunoSEQ multiplex PCR; TCRdb holds only in-frame clones, not every one. The table lists roughly 110,000 clones, approximately 90% of them singletons. Unmatched junction bases numbered 10, after V lost 5 bases and J lost 9 bases. The CDR3 consists of 14 residues. Germline lookup yields CDR1 SEHNR and CDR2 FQNEAQ (reference sequence). The source was peripheral blood, collected on day 0 of AZD1222 vaccination. The rearrangement joins TRBV7-9 to TRBJ2-7, with TRBD2 matching over 10 bases. This clonotype was sampled from an adult in good health. This CDR3 reads CASSTGLAEAVQYF. The CDR3 DNA reads TGTGCCAGCAGCACTGGACTAGCGGAGGCGGTGCAGTACTTC.